Listed below are T cell receptor beta chains from one sample, sequenced in a study of early T cells in non-severe SARS-CoV-2 infection. TCRdb reanalysed the 5' RACE reads using MiXCR and keeps one entry per CDR3 protein. Here the sample spans tens of thousands of distinct CDR3 sequences, around 15% being singletons. Sample: whole blood. These receptors were obtained from an adult who was a healthcare worker with PCR-confirmed SARS-CoV-2 infection or an uninfected control (not recorded which). Both conserved end residues are part of each CDR3. Each record gives: clone size, CDR3 length, D gene, J gene, V gene, CDR3 DNA, CDR3 protein. A D gene is named only where the DNA matches it firmly. Not all rows give a size; the values are once, few, many and, for expanded clones, a class.

clone size: -; CDR3 length: 15; D gene: TRBD2; J gene: TRBJ2-5; V gene: TRBV12-3/TRBV12-4; CDR3 DNA: TGTGCCAGCAGCTTAGCGGGCCCCAAAAGAGAGACCCAGTACTTC; CDR3 protein: CASSLAGPKRETQYF
clone size: -; CDR3 length: 17; D gene: -; J gene: TRBJ1-6; V gene: TRBV7-9; CDR3 DNA: TGTGCCAGCAGCGGGGACATGTTCGGATCCTATAATTCACCCCTCCACTTT; CDR3 protein: CASSGDMFGSYNSPLHF
clone size: -; CDR3 length: 12; D gene: -; J gene: TRBJ2-4; V gene: TRBV6-6; CDR3 DNA: TGTGCCAGCAGCCCGGACATAAACATTCAGTACTTC; CDR3 protein: CASSPDINIQYF
clone size: -; CDR3 length: 16; D gene: TRBD1; J gene: TRBJ2-5; V gene: TRBV5-1; CDR3 DNA: TGCGCCAGCAGCCGGGTGGGACAGGGCCGTGGGGAGACCCAGTACTTC; CDR3 protein: CASSRVGQGRGETQYF
clone size: many; CDR3 length: 13; D gene: TRBD2; J gene: TRBJ2-5; V gene: TRBV24-1; CDR3 DNA: TGTGCCACCAGTGATTACGGGGGGGAGACCCAGTACTTC; CDR3 protein: CATSDYGGETQYF
clone size: few; CDR3 length: 13; D gene: -; J gene: TRBJ2-2; V gene: TRBV7-9; CDR3 DNA: TGTGCCAGCAGCTTCGATCTCACCGGGGAGCTGTTTTTT; CDR3 protein: CASSFDLTGELFF
clone size: many; CDR3 length: 15; D gene: -; J gene: TRBJ2-1; V gene: TRBV7-9; CDR3 DNA: TGTGCCAGCAGCTTGGACTATTTCGGGGAAAATGAGCAGTTCTTC; CDR3 protein: CASSLDYFGENEQFF
clone size: many; CDR3 length: 15; D gene: TRBD2; J gene: TRBJ2-1; V gene: TRBV10-3; CDR3 DNA: TGTGCCATCAGTGAGCGGGAGGGCCGTGACAATGAGCAGTTCTTC; CDR3 protein: CAISEREGRDNEQFF
clone size: many; CDR3 length: 15; D gene: -; J gene: TRBJ1-1; V gene: TRBV3-1; CDR3 DNA: TGTGCCAGCAGCTACGGCCCTTCGGAAGGGACTGAAGCTTTCTTT; CDR3 protein: CASSYGPSEGTEAFF
clone size: few; CDR3 length: 16; D gene: -; J gene: TRBJ2-2; V gene: TRBV6-2/TRBV6-3; CDR3 DNA: TGTGCCAGCAGTTATGTTTGGGGAGTTAACACCGGGGAGCTGTTTTTT; CDR3 protein: CASSYVWGVNTGELFF
clone size: many; CDR3 length: 15; D gene: -; J gene: TRBJ1-1; V gene: TRBV2; CDR3 DNA: TGTGCCAGCAGTGGTGTGAGATCCTCGGGGACTGAAGCTTTCTTT; CDR3 protein: CASSGVRSSGTEAFF
clone size: -; CDR3 length: 13; D gene: -; J gene: TRBJ2-7; V gene: TRBV28; CDR3 DNA: -; CDR3 protein: CASSITSGRRQYF
clone size: many; CDR3 length: 12; D gene: -; J gene: TRBJ1-1; V gene: TRBV6-1; CDR3 DNA: TGTGCCAGCAAATTGGGGAACACTGAAGCTTTCTTT; CDR3 protein: CASKLGNTEAFF
clone size: many; CDR3 length: 15; D gene: TRBD1; J gene: TRBJ2-2; V gene: TRBV5-1; CDR3 DNA: TGCGCCAGCAGCTTCTGGACAGGGGGCACCGGGGAGCTGTTTTTT; CDR3 protein: CASSFWTGGTGELFF
clone size: few; CDR3 length: 18; D gene: -; J gene: TRBJ1-4; V gene: TRBV19; CDR3 DNA: TGTGCCAGTGGAACGATGGGCAGGGACCCTAAAGAAGATGAAAAACTGTTTTTT; CDR3 protein: CASGTMGRDPKEDEKLFF
clone size: few; CDR3 length: 12; D gene: -; J gene: TRBJ2-7; V gene: TRBV21-1; CDR3 DNA: TGTGCCAGCAGCAAAGGGACCTACGAGCAGTACTTC; CDR3 protein: CASSKGTYEQYF
clone size: -; CDR3 length: 13; D gene: -; J gene: TRBJ2-7; V gene: TRBV7-2; CDR3 DNA: TGTGCCAGCAGTCGAGGGAGGGGGGTCGAGCAGTACTTC; CDR3 protein: CASSRGRGVEQYF
clone size: -; CDR3 length: 16; D gene: -; J gene: TRBJ2-3; V gene: TRBV5-1; CDR3 DNA: TGCGCCAGCAGCTTGCAGATGGGAGCTCTCACAGATACGCAGTATTTT; CDR3 protein: CASSLQMGALTDTQYF
clone size: few; CDR3 length: 15; D gene: -; J gene: TRBJ1-2; V gene: TRBV5-4; CDR3 DNA: TGTGCCAGCAGCTTGGGGCAACCGGGCCTCTATGGCTACACCTTC; CDR3 protein: CASSLGQPGLYGYTF
clone size: -; CDR3 length: 15; D gene: -; J gene: TRBJ2-1; V gene: TRBV20-1; CDR3 DNA: TGCAGTGCAAAAATACCCCGGGCCCGACGGCGGGAGCAGTTCTTC; CDR3 protein: CSAKIPRARRREQFF
clone size: many; CDR3 length: 14; D gene: -; J gene: TRBJ2-3; V gene: TRBV7-9; CDR3 DNA: TGTGCCAGCAGCCAGACACTAGCTGCAGATACGCAGTATTTT; CDR3 protein: CASSQTLAADTQYF
clone size: -; CDR3 length: 13; D gene: -; J gene: TRBJ1-1; V gene: TRBV29-1; CDR3 DNA: TGCAGCGTTGTCGGCAGCTTGAACACTGAAGCTTTCTTT; CDR3 protein: CSVVGSLNTEAFF
clone size: many; CDR3 length: 16; D gene: TRBD2; J gene: TRBJ2-1; V gene: TRBV18; CDR3 DNA: TGTGCCAGCTCACCACTAGCGGGGGCCCACTACAATGAGCAGTTCTTC; CDR3 protein: CASSPLAGAHYNEQFF
clone size: once; CDR3 length: 16; D gene: -; J gene: TRBJ1-1; V gene: TRBV15; CDR3 DNA: TGTGCCACCAGCAGAGATCAGGAGATGTCTGGAGCTGAAGCTTTCTTT; CDR3 protein: CATSRDQEMSGAEAFF
clone size: -; CDR3 length: 15; D gene: -; J gene: TRBJ2-3; V gene: TRBV2; CDR3 DNA: TGTGCCAGCAGTAACGTTGCGGGGCACACAGATACGCAGTATTTT; CDR3 protein: CASSNVAGHTDTQYF
clone size: many; CDR3 length: 15; D gene: -; J gene: TRBJ2-5; V gene: TRBV5-6; CDR3 DNA: TGTGCCAGCAGCTTGGTGGCAGCGTACCAAGAGACCCAGTACTTC; CDR3 protein: CASSLVAAYQETQYF
clone size: -; CDR3 length: 16; D gene: TRBD2; J gene: TRBJ2-1; V gene: TRBV29-1; CDR3 DNA: TGCAGCGCCCGAATCCAGCGGGAAAGCTCCTACAATGAGCAGTTCTTC; CDR3 protein: CSARIQRESSYNEQFF
clone size: -; CDR3 length: 17; D gene: -; J gene: TRBJ1-1; V gene: TRBV10-3; CDR3 DNA: TGTGCCATCAGTGGGACGTTGAGGTCCGGATCGGGGACTGAAGCTTTCTTC; CDR3 protein: CAISGTLRSGSGTEAFF
clone size: -; CDR3 length: 11; D gene: -; J gene: TRBJ2-7; V gene: TRBV24-1; CDR3 DNA: TGTGCCACCAGTGATTTGTACGAGCAGTACTTC; CDR3 protein: CATSDLYEQYF
clone size: few; CDR3 length: 16; D gene: TRBD2; J gene: TRBJ2-2; V gene: TRBV24-1; CDR3 DNA: TGTGCCACCAGTGGACTAGCGGGAGTAGGCACCGGGGAGCTGTTTTTT; CDR3 protein: CATSGLAGVGTGELFF
clone size: few; CDR3 length: 16; D gene: -; J gene: TRBJ2-2; V gene: TRBV3-1; CDR3 DNA: TGTGCCAGCAGCCAAGAGTCCCCTGATGACACCGGGGAGCTGTTTTTT; CDR3 protein: CASSQESPDDTGELFF
clone size: once; CDR3 length: 13; D gene: TRBD2; J gene: TRBJ2-5; V gene: TRBV27; CDR3 DNA: TGTGCCAGCAGTTTACAGGGAGGGGAGACCCAGTACTTC; CDR3 protein: CASSLQGGETQYF
clone size: many; CDR3 length: 13; D gene: -; J gene: TRBJ2-7; V gene: TRBV20-1; CDR3 DNA: TGCAGTGCTATCCGGAGGGGGTCCTACGAGCAGTACTTC; CDR3 protein: CSAIRRGSYEQYF
clone size: -; CDR3 length: 14; D gene: -; J gene: TRBJ1-6; V gene: TRBV7-2; CDR3 DNA: TGTGCCAGCAGCTTAGGGCAACCTAATTCACCCCTCCACTTT; CDR3 protein: CASSLGQPNSPLHF
clone size: many; CDR3 length: 17; D gene: TRBD2; J gene: TRBJ2-7; V gene: TRBV7-6; CDR3 DNA: TGTGCCAGCAGCTCACACCCGCCGGGGCCGGGAGGGTACGAGCAGTACTTC; CDR3 protein: CASSSHPPGPGGYEQYF
clone size: few; CDR3 length: 15; D gene: TRBD1; J gene: TRBJ2-2; V gene: TRBV18; CDR3 DNA: TGTGCCAGCTCCTTGGGACAGTTGAACACCGGGGAGCTGTTTTTT; CDR3 protein: CASSLGQLNTGELFF
clone size: many; CDR3 length: 16; D gene: -; J gene: TRBJ1-1; V gene: TRBV11-3; CDR3 DNA: TGTGCCAGCAGCCCCTCCATCGGGGGGCGGCGGACTGAAGCTTTCTTT; CDR3 protein: CASSPSIGGRRTEAFF
clone size: -; CDR3 length: 14; D gene: TRBD1; J gene: TRBJ1-5; V gene: TRBV6-5; CDR3 DNA: TGTGCCAGCAGTTTTGACAGGGGGCAACAGCCCCAGCATTTT; CDR3 protein: CASSFDRGQQPQHF
clone size: many; CDR3 length: 16; D gene: -; J gene: TRBJ2-4; V gene: TRBV11-2; CDR3 DNA: TGTGCCAGCAGCCGTCTGACGGGGCTAGCCAAAAACATTCAGTACTTC; CDR3 protein: CASSRLTGLAKNIQYF
clone size: many; CDR3 length: 16; D gene: TRBD1; J gene: TRBJ1-6; V gene: TRBV18; CDR3 DNA: TGTGCCAGCTCAACTTCGGGGGGACAGAATAATTCACCCCTCCACTTT; CDR3 protein: CASSTSGGQNNSPLHF
clone size: many; CDR3 length: 8; D gene: -; J gene: TRBJ1-2; V gene: TRBV29-1; CDR3 DNA: TGCAGCGTTGACGCTGAGGCCTTC; CDR3 protein: CSVDAEAF
clone size: -; CDR3 length: 15; D gene: TRBD2; J gene: TRBJ2-2; V gene: TRBV3-1; CDR3 DNA: TGTGCCAGCAGCCAAAAACTAGCGGGCACCGGGGAGCTGTTTTTT; CDR3 protein: CASSQKLAGTGELFF
clone size: many; CDR3 length: 15; D gene: -; J gene: TRBJ2-3; V gene: TRBV19; CDR3 DNA: TGTGCCAGTAGTATTGTTGGCGGGCTCACAGATACGCAGTATTTT; CDR3 protein: CASSIVGGLTDTQYF
clone size: -; CDR3 length: 18; D gene: TRBD1; J gene: TRBJ1-3; V gene: TRBV6-1; CDR3 DNA: TGTGCCCGGACCGGGACAGGGGCCGCCCGACCCTCTGGAAACACCATATATTTT; CDR3 protein: CARTGTGAARPSGNTIYF
clone size: many; CDR3 length: 15; D gene: TRBD1; J gene: TRBJ2-2; V gene: TRBV19; CDR3 DNA: TGTGCCAGCTCCGGGACAGGTGTCGGCACCGGGGAGCTGTTTTTT; CDR3 protein: CASSGTGVGTGELFF
clone size: few; CDR3 length: 12; D gene: -; J gene: TRBJ1-2; V gene: TRBV30; CDR3 DNA: TGTGCCTGGAGTGGACAGGTCTATGGCTACACCTTC; CDR3 protein: CAWSGQVYGYTF
clone size: few; CDR3 length: 17; D gene: -; J gene: TRBJ1-2; V gene: TRBV12-3/TRBV12-4; CDR3 DNA: TGTGCCAGCAGTGGATCTAAAGGCGGGAAAACTAACTATGGCTACACCTTC; CDR3 protein: CASSGSKGGKTNYGYTF